This entry is about one TCR beta chain. The sample is drawn from a study of OX40 agonist ivuxolimab in advanced cancers. Study at large: Patients in dose escalation had liver, melanoma, kidney or head and neck cancers.

Here immunoSEQ multiplex PCR was the method, and the copy in TCRdb shows in-frame clones only, minus some. The table records approximately 110,000 clones, about nine tenths of them present only once. The germline V gene encodes CDR1 LNHDA and CDR2 SQIVND (reference sequence). V lost 4 bases and J 4 bases, leaving 10 bases between the germline ends. The CDR3 sequence is 14 residues long. This sample comprised CD4+ or CD8+ T cells sorted from blood, obtained in a trial of the OX40 agonist ivuxolimab. V gene TRBV19 combines with J gene TRBJ2-2; possibly TRBD2 for D (6 bases). The clonotype was recovered from an adult with an advanced solid tumor such as melanoma, head and neck, liver or kidney cancer. CDR3 coding DNA: TGTGCCAGTAGTACAGGGAGGACCACCGGGGAGCTGTTTTTT. The encoded protein is CASSTGRTTGELFF. Together with reference TRBV19 and TRBJ2-2, the CDR3 gives the full variable domain: DGGITQSPKYLFRKEGQNVTLSCEQNLNHDAMYWYRQDPGQGLRLIYYSQIVNDFQKGDIAEGYSVSREKKESFPLTVTSAQKNPTAFYLCASSTGRTTGELFFGEGSRLTVL.